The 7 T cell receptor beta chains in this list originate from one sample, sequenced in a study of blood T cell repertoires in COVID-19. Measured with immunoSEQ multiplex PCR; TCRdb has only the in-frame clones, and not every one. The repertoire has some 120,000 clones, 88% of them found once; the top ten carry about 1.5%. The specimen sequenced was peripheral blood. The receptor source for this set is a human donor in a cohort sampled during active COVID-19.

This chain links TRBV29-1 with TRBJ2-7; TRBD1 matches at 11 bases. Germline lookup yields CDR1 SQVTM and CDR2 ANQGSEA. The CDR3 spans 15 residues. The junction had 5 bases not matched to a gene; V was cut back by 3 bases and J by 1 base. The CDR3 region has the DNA TGCAGCGTTGAGGGGGGACAGGGGGTTTCCTACGAGCAGTACTTC. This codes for CSVEGGQGVSYEQYF.

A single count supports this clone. This CDR3 reads CASSSSGGGTGELFF. CDR3 nucleotide sequence: TGTGCCAGCAGCAGTAGCGGGGGAGGAACCGGGGAGCTGTTTTTT. The V and J genes are TRBV5-4 and TRBJ2-2; 9 positions match TRBD2. CDR3 length: 15 residues. The germline gives CDR1 SGHNT, CDR2 YYREEE (reference sequence). Trimming removed 4 bases from V and 5 bases from J; junction bases left unmatched: 6.

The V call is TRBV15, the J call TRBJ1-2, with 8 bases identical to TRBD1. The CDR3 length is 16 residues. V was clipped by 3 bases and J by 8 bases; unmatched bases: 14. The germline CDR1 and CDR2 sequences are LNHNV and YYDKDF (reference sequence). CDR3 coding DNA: TGTGCCACCAGCAGGGTAGAAGCAGGGGGCGCGGAGGGCTACACCTTC. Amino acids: CATSRVEAGGAEGYTF.

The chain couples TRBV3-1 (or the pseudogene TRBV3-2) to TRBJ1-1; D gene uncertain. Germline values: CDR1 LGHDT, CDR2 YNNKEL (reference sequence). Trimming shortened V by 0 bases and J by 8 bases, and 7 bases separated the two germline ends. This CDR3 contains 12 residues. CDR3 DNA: TGTGCCAGCAGCCAAGATGCGAGGGAAGCTTTCTTT. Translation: CASSQDAREAFF.

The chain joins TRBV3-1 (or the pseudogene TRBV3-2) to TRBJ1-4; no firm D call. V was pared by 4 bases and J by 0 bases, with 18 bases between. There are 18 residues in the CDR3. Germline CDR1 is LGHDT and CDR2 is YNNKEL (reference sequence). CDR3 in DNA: TGTGCCAGCAGCCCCTTCGGGGTGGCCCCTGCAACTAATGAAAAACTGTTTTTT. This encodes CASSPFGVAPATNEKLFF.

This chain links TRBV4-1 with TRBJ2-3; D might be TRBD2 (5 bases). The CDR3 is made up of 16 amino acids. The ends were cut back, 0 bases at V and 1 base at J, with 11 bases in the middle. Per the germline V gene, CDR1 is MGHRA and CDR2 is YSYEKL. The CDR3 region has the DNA TGCGCCAGCAGCCAAGATAAGCTAGCCGGCACAGATACGCAGTATTTT. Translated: CASSQDKLAGTDTQYF.

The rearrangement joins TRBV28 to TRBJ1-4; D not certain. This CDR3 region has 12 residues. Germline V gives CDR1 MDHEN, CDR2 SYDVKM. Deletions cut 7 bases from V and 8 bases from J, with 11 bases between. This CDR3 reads CASMSYREKLFF. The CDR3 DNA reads TGTGCCAGCATGTCTTATAGAGAAAAACTGTTTTTT.